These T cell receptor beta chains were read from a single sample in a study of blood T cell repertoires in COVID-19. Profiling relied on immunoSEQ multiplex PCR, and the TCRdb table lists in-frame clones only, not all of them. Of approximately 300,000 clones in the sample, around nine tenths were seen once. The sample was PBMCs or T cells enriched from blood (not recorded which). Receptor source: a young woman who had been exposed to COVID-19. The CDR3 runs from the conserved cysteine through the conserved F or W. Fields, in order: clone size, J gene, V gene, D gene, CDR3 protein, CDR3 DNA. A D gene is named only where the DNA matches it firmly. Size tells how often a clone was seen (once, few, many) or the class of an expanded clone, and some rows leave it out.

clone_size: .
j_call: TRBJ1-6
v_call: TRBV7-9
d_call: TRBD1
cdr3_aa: CASSLVTGAFSPLHF
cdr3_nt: TGTGCCAGCAGCTTAGTCACAGGGGCATTTTCACCCCTCCACTTT

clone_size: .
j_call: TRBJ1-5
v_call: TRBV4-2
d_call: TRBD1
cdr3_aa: CASSQGAMQPQHF
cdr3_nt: TGTGCCAGCAGTCAGGGGGCCATGCAGCCCCAGCATTTT

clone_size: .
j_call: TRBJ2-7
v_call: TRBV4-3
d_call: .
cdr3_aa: CASSQETADSYEQYF
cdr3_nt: TGCGCCAGCAGCCAAGAGACGGCGGACTCCTACGAGCAGTACTTC

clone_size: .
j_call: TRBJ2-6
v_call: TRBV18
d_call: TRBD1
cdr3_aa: CASSPLTGSGANVLTF
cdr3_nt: TGTGCCAGCTCACCACTGACAGGGTCTGGGGCCAACGTCCTGACTTTC

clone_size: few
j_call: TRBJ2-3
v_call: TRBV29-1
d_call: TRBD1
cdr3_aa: CSVNRAQGARTDTQYF
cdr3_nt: TGCAGCGTTAACAGAGCTCAGGGGGCGAGAACAGATACGCAGTATTTT

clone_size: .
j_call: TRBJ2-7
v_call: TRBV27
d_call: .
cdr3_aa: CASSLGGGLTYEQYF
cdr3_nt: TGTGCCAGCAGTTTAGGCGGGGGCCTTACCTACGAGCAGTACTTC

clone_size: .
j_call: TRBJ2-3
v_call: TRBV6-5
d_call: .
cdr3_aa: CASSRPGDTQYF
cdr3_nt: TGTGCCAGCAGTAGGCCGGGGGATACGCAGTATTTT

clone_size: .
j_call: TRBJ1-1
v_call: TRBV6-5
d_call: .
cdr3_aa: CASSYAQNYKTEAFF
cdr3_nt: TGTGCCAGCAGTTACGCCCAGAACTACAAGACTGAAGCTTTCTTT

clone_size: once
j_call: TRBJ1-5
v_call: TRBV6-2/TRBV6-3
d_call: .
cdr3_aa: CASSSQADGDQPQHF
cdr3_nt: TGTGCCAGCAGTTCCCAGGCAGACGGCGATCAGCCCCAGCATTTT

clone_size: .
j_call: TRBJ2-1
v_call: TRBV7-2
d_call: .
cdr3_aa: CASSFVVSAGNEQFF
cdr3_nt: TGTGCCAGCAGCTTCGTAGTTTCAGCGGGCAATGAGCAGTTCTTC

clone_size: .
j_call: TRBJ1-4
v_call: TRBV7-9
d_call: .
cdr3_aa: CASSSNKKDSLNEKLFF
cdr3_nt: TGTGCCAGCAGCTCCAATAAGAAGGACAGTCTTAATGAAAAACTGTTTTTT

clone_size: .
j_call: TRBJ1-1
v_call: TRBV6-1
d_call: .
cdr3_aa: CASSEVRQGTEAFF
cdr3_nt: TGTGCCAGCAGTGAAGTTAGGCAGGGCACTGAAGCTTTCTTT

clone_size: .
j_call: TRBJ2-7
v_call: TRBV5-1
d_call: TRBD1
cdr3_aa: CASGQGIHEQYF
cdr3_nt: TGCGCCAGCGGACAGGGGATACACGAGCAGTACTTC

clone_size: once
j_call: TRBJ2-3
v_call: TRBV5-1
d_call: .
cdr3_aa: CASSLDGSTDTQYF
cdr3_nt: TGCGCCAGCAGCTTGGACGGGAGCACAGATACGCAGTATTTT

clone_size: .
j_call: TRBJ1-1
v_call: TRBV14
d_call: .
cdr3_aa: CASSLLISEAFF
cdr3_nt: TGTGCCAGCAGTCTACTTATCTCTGAAGCTTTCTTT

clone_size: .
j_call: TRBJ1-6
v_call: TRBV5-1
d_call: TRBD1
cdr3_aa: CASSRDSENSPLHF
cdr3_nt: TGCGCCAGCAGCCGGGACAGCGAAAATTCACCCCTCCACTTT

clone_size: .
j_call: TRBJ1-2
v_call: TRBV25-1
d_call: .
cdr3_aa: CASSEWSGFNYGYTF
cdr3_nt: TGTGCCAGCAGTGAATGGTCAGGGTTCAACTATGGCTACACCTTC

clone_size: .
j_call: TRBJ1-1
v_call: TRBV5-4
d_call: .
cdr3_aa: CASSLGGKLDTEAFF
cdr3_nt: TGTGCCAGCAGCTTGGGGGGCAAATTGGACACTGAAGCTTTCTTT

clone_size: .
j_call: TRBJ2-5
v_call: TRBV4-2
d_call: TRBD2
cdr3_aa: CASSQESGGAQETQYF
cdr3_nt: TGTGCCAGCAGCCAAGAAAGCGGGGGGGCCCAAGAGACCCAGTACTTC

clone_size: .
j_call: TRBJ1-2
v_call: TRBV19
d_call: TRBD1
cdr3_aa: CASSLAGTGPNYGYTF
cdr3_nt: TGTGCCAGTAGTCTCGCCGGGACAGGCCCCAACTATGGCTACACCTTC

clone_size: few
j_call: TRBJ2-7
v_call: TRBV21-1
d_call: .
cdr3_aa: CASSGRYEQYF
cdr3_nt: TGTGCCAGCAGCGGGCGCTACGAGCAGTACTTC

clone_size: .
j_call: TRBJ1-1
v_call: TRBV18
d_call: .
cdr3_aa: CASSPGLGGVSEAFF
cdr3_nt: TGTGCCAGCTCACCAGGGTTAGGAGGGGTTAGTGAAGCTTTCTTT

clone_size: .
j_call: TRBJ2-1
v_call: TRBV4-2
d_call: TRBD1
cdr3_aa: CASSQPDRDNEQFF
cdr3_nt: TGTGCCAGCAGCCAACCAGACAGGGACAATGAGCAGTTCTTC

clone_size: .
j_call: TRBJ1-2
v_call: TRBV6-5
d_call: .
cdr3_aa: CASSLDSDNGYTF
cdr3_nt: TGTGCCAGCAGTTTGGACTCCGATAATGGCTACACCTTC

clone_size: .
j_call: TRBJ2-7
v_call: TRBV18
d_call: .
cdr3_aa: CASSPPTGYNEQYF
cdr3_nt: TGTGCCAGCTCACCACCAACAGGGTACAACGAGCAGTACTTC

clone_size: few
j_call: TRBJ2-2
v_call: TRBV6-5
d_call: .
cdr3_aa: CASSYLRNTGELFF
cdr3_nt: TGTGCCAGCAGTTACTTGCGGAACACCGGGGAGCTGTTTTTT

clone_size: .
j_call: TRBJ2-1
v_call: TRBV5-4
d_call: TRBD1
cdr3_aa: CASSLGTGYNEQFF
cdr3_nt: TGTGCCAGCAGCTTGGGGACAGGGTACAATGAGCAGTTCTTC

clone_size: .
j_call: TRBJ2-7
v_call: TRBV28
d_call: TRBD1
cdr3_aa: CASSFDRANPYEQYF
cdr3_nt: TGTGCCAGCAGTTTCGACAGGGCCAATCCCTACGAGCAGTACTTC

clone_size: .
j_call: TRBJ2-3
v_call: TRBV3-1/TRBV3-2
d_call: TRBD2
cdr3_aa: CASSQYLAGLTDTQYF
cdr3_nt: TGTGCCAGCAGCCAATACCTAGCGGGACTCACAGATACGCAGTATTTT

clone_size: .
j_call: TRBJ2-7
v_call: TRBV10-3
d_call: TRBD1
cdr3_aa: CAISPGQGFSYEQYF
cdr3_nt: TGTGCCATCAGCCCGGGACAGGGGTTCTCCTACGAGCAGTACTTC

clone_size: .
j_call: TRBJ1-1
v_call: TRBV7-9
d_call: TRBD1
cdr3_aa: CASSLPGGWNTEAFF
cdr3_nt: TGTGCCAGCAGCCTACCAGGGGGTTGGAACACTGAAGCTTTCTTT

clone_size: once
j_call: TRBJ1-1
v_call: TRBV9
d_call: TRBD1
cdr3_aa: CASSAGGNTEAFF
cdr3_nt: TGTGCCAGCAGCGCAGGGGGGAACACTGAAGCTTTCTTT

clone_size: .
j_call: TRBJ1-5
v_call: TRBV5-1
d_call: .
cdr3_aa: CASSLFDSSNQPQHF
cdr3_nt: TGCGCCAGCAGCTTGTTTGACAGTAGCAATCAGCCCCAGCATTTT

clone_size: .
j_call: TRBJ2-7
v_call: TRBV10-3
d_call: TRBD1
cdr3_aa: CAISVGQGSYEQYF
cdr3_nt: TGTGCCATCAGTGTAGGACAGGGTTCCTACGAGCAGTACTTC

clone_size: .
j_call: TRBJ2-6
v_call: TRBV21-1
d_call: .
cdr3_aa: CAIWGQPRDLHPLCRANVLTF
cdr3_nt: TGTGCCATCTGGGGACAGCCGAGGGACCTTCACCCCTTGTGTAGGGCCAACGTCCTGACTTTC

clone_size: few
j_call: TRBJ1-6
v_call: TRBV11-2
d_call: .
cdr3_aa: CASSLHNSPLHF
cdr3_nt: TGTGCCAGCAGCCTCCATAATTCACCCCTCCACTTT

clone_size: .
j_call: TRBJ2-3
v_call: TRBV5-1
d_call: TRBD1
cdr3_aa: CASSGRDRGTQYF
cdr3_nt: TGCGCCAGCAGCGGCCGGGACAGGGGTACGCAGTATTTT

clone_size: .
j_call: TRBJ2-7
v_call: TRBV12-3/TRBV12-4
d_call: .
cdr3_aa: CASSFGGMDEQYF
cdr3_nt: TGTGCCAGCAGTTTTGGGGGGATGGACGAGCAGTACTTC

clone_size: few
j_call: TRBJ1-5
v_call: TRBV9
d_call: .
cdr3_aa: CASSVGRASNQPQHF
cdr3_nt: TGTGCCAGCAGCGTGGGCAGGGCAAGCAATCAGCCCCAGCATTTT

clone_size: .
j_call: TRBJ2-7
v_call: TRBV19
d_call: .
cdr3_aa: CASSMGTRGSEQYF
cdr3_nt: TGTGCCAGTAGTATGGGGACAAGGGGTTCGGAGCAGTACTTC

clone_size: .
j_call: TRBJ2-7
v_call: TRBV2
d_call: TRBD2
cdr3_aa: CASSQTGGGLISYEQYF
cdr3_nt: TGTGCCAGCAGCCAAACGGGGGGGGGCCTAATCTCCTACGAGCAGTACTTC

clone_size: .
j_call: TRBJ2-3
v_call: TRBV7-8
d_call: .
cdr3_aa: CASSLSAGTSTDTQYF
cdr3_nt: TGTGCCAGCAGCTTATCGGCGGGGACTAGCACAGATACGCAGTATTTT

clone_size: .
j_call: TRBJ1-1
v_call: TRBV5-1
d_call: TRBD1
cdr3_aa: CASSFGTGPGEAFF
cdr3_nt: TGCGCCAGCAGCTTCGGGACAGGGCCGGGTGAAGCTTTCTTT

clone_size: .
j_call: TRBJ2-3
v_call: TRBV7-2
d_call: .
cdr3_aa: CASSLRPGLVIGDTQYF
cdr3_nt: TGTGCCAGCAGCTTGAGACCGGGTCTGGTGATAGGAGATACGCAGTATTTT

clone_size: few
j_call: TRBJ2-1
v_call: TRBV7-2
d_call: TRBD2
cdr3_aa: CASTPGLAGDNNEQFF
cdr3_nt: TGTGCCAGCACCCCGGGACTAGCGGGGGATAACAATGAGCAGTTCTTC

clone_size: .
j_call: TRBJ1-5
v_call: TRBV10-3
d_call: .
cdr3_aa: CAIREQGIGQPQHF
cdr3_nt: TGTGCCATCAGGGAACAGGGTATAGGTCAGCCCCAGCATTTT

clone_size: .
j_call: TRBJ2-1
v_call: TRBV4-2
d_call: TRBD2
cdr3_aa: CASSPVGSGGNEQFF
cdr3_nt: TGTGCCAGCAGCCCGGTTGGTAGCGGGGGCAATGAGCAGTTCTTC

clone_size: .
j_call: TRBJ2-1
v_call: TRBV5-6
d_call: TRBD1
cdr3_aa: CASSSDRESYNEQFF
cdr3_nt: TGTGCCAGCAGCTCTGACAGGGAATCCTACAATGAGCAGTTCTTC

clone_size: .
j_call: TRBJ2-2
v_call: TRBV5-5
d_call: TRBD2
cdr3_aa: CASSLAARGGYTGELFF
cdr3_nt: TGTGCCAGCAGCTTGGCGGCGCGGGGGGGCTACACCGGGGAGCTGTTTTTT

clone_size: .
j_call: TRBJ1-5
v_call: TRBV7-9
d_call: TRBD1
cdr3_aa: CASSRTGANQPQHF
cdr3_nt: TGTGCCAGCAGCAGGACAGGGGCCAATCAGCCCCAGCATTTT

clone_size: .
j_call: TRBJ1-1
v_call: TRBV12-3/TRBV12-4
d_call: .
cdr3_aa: CASRMDSTEAFF
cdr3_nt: TGTGCCAGCAGAATGGACAGCACTGAAGCTTTCTTT